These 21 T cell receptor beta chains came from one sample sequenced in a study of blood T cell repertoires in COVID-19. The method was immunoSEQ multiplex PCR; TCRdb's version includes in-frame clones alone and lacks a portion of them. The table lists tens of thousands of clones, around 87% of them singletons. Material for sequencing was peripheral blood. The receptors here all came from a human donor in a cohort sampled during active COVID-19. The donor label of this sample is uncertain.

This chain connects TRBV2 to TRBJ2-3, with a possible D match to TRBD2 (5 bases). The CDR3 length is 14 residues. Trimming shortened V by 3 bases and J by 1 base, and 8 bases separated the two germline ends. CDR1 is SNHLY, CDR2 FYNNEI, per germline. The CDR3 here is CASSDKEGTDTQYF. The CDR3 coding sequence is TGTGCCAGCAGTGATAAGGAGGGCACAGATACGCAGTATTTT.

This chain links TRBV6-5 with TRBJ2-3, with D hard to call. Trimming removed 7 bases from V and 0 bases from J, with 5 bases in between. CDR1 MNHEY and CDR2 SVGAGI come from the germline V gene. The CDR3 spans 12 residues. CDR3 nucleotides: TGTGCCAGCATCGGGAGCACAGATACGCAGTATTTT. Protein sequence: CASIGSTDTQYF.

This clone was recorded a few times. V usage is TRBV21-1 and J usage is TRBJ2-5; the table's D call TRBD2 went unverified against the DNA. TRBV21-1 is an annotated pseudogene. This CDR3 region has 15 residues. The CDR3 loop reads CASSPPSHPGETQYF. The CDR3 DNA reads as TGTGCCAGCAGCCCCCCGAGTCACCCGGGGGAGACCCAGTACTTC.

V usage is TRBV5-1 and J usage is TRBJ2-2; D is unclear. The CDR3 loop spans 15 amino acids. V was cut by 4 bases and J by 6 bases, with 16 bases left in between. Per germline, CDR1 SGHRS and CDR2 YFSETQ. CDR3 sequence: CASSPISNSPGELFF. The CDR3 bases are TGCGCCAGCAGCCCAATATCCAACTCCCCCGGGGAGCTGTTTTTT.

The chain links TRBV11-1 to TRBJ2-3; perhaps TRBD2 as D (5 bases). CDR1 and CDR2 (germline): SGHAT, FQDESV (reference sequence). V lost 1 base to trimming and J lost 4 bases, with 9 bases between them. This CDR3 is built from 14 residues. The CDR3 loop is CASSLGLSADTQYF. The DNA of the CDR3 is TGTGCCAGCAGCTTAGGACTATCGGCAGATACGCAGTATTTT.

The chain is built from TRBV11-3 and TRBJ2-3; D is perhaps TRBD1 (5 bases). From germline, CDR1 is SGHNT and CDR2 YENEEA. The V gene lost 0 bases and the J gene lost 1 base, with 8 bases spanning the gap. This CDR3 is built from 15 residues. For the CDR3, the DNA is TGTGCCAGCAGCTTAGATCTGGGGCGCACAGATACGCAGTATTTT. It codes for CASSLDLGRTDTQYF. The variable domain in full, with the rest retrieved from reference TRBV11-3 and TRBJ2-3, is EAGVVQSPRYKIIEKKQPVAFWCNPISGHNTLYWYLQNLGQGPELLIRYENEEAVDDSQLPKDRFSAERLKGVDSTLKIQPAELGDSAVYLCASSLDLGRTDTQYFGPGTRLTVL.

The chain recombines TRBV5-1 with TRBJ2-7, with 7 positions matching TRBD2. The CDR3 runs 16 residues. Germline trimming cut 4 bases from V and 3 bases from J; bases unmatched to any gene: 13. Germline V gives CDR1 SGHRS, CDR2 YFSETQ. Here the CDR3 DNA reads TGCGCCAGCAGCCCGCGGGGAGGGACTACAGACTACGAGCAGTACTTC. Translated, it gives CASSPRGGTTDYEQYF.

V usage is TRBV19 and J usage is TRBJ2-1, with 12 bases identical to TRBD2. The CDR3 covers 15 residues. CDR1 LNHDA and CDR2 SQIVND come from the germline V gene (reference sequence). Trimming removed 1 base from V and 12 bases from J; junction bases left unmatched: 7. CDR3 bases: TGTGCCAGTAGTATAGGTGGACTAGCGGGGAAGATGCAGTTCTTC. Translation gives CASSIGGLAGKMQFF.

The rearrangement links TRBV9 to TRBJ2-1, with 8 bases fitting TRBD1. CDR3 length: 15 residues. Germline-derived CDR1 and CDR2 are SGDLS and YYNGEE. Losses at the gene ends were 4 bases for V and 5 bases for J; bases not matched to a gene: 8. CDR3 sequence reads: CASSTGQGFHNEQFF. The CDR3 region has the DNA TGTGCCAGCAGCACCGGACAGGGTTTCCACAATGAGCAGTTCTTC.

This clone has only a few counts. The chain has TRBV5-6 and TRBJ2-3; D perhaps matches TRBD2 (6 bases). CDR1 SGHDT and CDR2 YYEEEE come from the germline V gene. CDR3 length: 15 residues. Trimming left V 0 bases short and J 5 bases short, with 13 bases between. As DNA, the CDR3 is TGTGCCAGCAGCTTGGCGACTAGGGTTGAAGATACGCAGTATTTT. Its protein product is CASSLATRVEDTQYF.

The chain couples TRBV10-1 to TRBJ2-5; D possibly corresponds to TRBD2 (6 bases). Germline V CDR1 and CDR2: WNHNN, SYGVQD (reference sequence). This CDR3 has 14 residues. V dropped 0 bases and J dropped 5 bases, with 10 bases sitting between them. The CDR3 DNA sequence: TGCGCCAGCAGTGAGTCGCGGGGTGGGGAGACCCAGTACTTC. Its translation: CASSESRGGETQYF.

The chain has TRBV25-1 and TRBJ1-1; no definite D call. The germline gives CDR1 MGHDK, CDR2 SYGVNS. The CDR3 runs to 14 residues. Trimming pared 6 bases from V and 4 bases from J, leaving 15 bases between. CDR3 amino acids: CASRHIEVSTEAFF. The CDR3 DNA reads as TGTGCCAGCAGGCACATTGAGGTGAGCACTGAAGCTTTCTTT.

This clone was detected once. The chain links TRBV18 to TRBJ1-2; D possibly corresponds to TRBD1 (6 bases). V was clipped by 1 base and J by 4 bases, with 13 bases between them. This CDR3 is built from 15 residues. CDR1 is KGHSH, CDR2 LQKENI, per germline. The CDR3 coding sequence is TGTGCCAGCTCACCACTAGACAGGTCCCTCTATGGCTACACCTTC. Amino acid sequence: CASSPLDRSLYGYTF.

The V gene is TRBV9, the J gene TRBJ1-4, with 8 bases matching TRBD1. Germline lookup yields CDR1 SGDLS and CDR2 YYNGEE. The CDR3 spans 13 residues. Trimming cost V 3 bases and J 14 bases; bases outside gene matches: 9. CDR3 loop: CASSAPGQVRLFF. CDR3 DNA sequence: TGTGCCAGCAGCGCGCCGGGACAGGTGAGGCTGTTTTTT.

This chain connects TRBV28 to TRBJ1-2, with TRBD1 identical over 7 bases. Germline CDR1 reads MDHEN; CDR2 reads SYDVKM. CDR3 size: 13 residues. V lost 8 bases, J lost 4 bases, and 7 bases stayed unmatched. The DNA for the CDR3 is TGTGCCAGCGGAGACAGGGCACTCTATGGCTACACCTTC. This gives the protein CASGDRALYGYTF.

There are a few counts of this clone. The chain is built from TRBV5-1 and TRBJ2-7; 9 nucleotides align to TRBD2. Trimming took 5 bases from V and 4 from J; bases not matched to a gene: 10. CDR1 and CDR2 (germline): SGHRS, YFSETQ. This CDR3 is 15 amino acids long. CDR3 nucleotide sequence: TGCGCCAGCAGGACCGGGACTAGCTTTGAGTACGAGCAGTACTTC. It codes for CASRTGTSFEYEQYF.

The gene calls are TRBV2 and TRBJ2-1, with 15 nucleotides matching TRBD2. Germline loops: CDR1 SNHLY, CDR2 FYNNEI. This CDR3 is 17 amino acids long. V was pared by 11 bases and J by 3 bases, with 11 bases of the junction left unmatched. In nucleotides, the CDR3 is TGTGCCGCAAGGGGACTAGCGGGAGGACGACTCTACAATGAGCAGTTCTTC. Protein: CAARGLAGGRLYNEQFF.

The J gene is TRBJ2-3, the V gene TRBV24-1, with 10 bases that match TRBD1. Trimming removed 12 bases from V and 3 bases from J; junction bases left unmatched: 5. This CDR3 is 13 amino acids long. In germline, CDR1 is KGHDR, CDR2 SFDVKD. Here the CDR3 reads CAAQDRGTDTQYF. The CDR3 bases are TGTGCCGCCCAGGACAGGGGGACAGATACGCAGTATTTT.

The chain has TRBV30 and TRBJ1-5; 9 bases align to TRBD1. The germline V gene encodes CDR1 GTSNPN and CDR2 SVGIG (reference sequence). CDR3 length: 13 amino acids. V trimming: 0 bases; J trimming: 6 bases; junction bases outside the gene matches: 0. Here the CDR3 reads CAWSVQGAQPQHF. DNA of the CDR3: TGTGCCTGGAGTGTACAGGGGGCTCAGCCCCAGCATTTT.

CDR3 DNA: TGTGCCAGCAGCTCCCTAGCGGGTCTAGCCAAAAACATTCAGTACTTC. Its protein product is CASSSLAGLAKNIQYF. This chain joins TRBV13 and TRBJ2-4, with 8 nucleotides matching TRBD2. Germline CDR1 reads PRHDT; CDR2 reads FYEKMQ (reference sequence). V was pared by 4 bases and J by 0 bases, with 5 bases of the junction left unmatched. This CDR3 spans 16 amino acids.

This CDR3 reads CASSRQGFASGNTIYF. The CDR3 DNA reads TGCGCCAGCAGCCGACAGGGGTTCGCCTCTGGAAACACCATATATTTT. The chain employs TRBV5-1 and TRBJ1-3; 8 nucleotides line up with TRBD1. The V gene's germline CDR1 is SGHRS and CDR2 YFSETQ. Trimming took 4 bases from V and 0 from J; bases not matched to a gene: 6. This CDR3 is built from 16 residues.